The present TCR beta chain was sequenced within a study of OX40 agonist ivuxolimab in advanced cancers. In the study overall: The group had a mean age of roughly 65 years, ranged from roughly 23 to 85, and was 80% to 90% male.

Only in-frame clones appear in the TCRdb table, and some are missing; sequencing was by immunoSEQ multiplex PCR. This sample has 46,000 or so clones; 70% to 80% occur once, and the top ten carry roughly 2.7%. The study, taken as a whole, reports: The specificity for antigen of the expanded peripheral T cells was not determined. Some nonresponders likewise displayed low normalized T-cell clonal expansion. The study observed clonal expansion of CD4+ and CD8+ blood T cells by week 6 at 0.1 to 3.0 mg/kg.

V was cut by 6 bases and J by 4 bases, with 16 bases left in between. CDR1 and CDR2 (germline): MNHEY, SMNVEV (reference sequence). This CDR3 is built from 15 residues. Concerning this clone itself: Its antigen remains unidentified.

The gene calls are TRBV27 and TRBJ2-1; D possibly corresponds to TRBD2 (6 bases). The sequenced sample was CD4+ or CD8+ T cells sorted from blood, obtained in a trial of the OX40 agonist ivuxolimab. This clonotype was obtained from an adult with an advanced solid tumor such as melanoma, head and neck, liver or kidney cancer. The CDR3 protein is CASREGRTTYNEQFF. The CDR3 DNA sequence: TGTGCCAGCAGGGAGGGGAGAACCACGTACAATGAGCAGTTCTTC.